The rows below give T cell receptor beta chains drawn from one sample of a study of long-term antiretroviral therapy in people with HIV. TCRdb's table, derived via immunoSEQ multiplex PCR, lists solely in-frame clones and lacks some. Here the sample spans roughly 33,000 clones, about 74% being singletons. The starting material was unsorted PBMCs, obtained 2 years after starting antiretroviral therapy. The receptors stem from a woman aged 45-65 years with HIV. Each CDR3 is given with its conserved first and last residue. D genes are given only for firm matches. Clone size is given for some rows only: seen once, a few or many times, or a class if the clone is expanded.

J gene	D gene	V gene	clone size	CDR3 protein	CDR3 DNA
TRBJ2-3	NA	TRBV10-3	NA	CAISGVGDGGTQYF	TGTGCCATCAGTGGGGTGGGGGACGGAGGCACGCAGTATTTT
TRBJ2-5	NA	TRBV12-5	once	CASGLVETQYF	TGTGCTAGTGGTTTGGTTGAGACCCAGTACTTC
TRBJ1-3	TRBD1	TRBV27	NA	CASRGLDRSSGNTIYF	TGTGCCAGCAGAGGGCTGGACAGGTCCTCTGGAAACACCATATATTTT
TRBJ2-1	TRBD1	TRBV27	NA	CASSSGDTGGRNEQFF	TGTGCCAGCAGTTCCGGGGACACAGGGGGCCGCAATGAGCAGTTCTTC
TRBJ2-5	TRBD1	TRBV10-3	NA	CAISEPTGLETQYF	TGTGCCATCAGTGAGCCGACAGGGTTAGAGACCCAGTACTTC
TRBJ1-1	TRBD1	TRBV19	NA	CASSNYGQGMVQAFF	TGTGCCAGTAGTAACTACGGACAGGGAATGGTTCAAGCTTTCTTT
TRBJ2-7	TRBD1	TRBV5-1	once	CASSLPGQTSYEQYF	TGCGCCAGCAGTCTTCCGGGACAGACCTCCTACGAGCAGTACTTC
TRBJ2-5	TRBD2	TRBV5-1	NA	CASSLPLGGMETQYF	TGCGCCAGCAGCTTGCCATTGGGAGGGATGGAGACCCAGTACTTC
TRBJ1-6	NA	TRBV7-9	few	CASSFPNSPLHF	TGTGCCAGCAGCTTTCCTAATTCACCCCTCCACTTT
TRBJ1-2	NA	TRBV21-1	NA	CASSPGQERGYTF	TGTGCCAGCAGCCCGGGACAGGAAAGGGGCTACACCTTC
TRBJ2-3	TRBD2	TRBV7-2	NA	CASTLLIRLAGGLADTQYF	TGTGCCAGCACCCTTCTAATTCGGCTAGCGGGGGGGCTCGCAGATACGCAGTATTTT
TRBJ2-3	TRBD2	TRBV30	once	CAWSYERGVTDTQYF	TGTGCCTGGAGTTACGAGCGGGGGGTCACAGATACGCAGTATTTT
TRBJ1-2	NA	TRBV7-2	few	CASSYREGYGYTF	TGTGCCAGCAGCTACAGGGAGGGGTATGGCTACACCTTC
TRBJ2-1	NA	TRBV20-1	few	CSAGEFEQFF	TGCAGTGCGGGGGAGTTTGAGCAGTTCTTC
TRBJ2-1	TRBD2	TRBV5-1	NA	CASSVTSGGVVNEQFF	TGCGCCAGCAGCGTGACTAGCGGGGGGGTTGTAAATGAGCAGTTCTTC
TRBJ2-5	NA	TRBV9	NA	CASSGGTLNQETQYF	TGTGCCAGCAGCGGCGGGACTCTAAACCAAGAGACCCAGTACTTC
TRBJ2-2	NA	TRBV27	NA	CASSLNPRYTGELFF	TGTGCCAGCAGTTTAAATCCTCGATACACCGGGGAGCTGTTTTTT
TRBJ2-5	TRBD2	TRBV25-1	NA	CASSAPSGGAETQYF	TGTGCCAGCAGTGCGCCTAGCGGGGGGGCCGAGACCCAGTACTTC
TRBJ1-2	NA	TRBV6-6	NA	CASSYSAEGDYGYTF	TGTGCCAGCAGTTATTCGGCCGAGGGTGACTATGGCTACACCTTC
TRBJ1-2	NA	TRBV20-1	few	CSASSSYGYTF	TGCAGTGCTAGTTCCAGCTATGGCTACACCTTC
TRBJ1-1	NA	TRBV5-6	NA	CASSWVGGAYGAFF	TGTGCCAGCAGCTGGGTCGGGGGCGCCTATGGAGCTTTCTTT
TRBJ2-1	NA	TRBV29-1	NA	CSVVEGLEVNEQFF	TGCAGCGTTGTTGAGGGTCTAGAGGTGAATGAGCAGTTCTTC
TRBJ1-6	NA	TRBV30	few	CAWRGLGPVSPLHF	TGTGCCTGGAGGGGATTGGGTCCGGTGTCACCCCTCCACTTT
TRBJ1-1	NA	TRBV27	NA	CASSNGQRGTEAFF	TGTGCCAGCAGTAATGGACAGCGAGGGACTGAAGCTTTCTTT
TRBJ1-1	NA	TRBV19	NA	CASSMQGAEAFF	TGTGCCAGTTCTATGCAAGGGGCTGAAGCTTTCTTT
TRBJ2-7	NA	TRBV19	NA	CASSPNNYEQYF	TGTGCCAGTAGTCCTAACAACTACGAGCAGTACTTC
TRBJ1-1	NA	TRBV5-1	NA	CASSLGASNTEAFF	TGCGCCAGCAGCTTGGGAGCATCCAACACTGAAGCTTTCTTT
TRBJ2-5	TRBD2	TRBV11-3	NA	CASSLGGSGAQETQYF	TGTGCCAGCAGCTTAGGAGGTAGCGGGGCCCAAGAGACCCAGTACTTC
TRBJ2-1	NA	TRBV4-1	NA	CASSQNPSGDYNEQFF	TGCGCCAGCAGCCAAAATCCGTCCGGTGACTACAATGAGCAGTTCTTC
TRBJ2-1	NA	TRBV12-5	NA	CASGLPGSSYNEQFF	TGTGCTAGTGGCCTTCCGGGGAGCTCCTACAATGAGCAGTTCTTC
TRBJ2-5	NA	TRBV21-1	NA	CASSKGQQQETQYF	TGTGCCAGCAGCAAAGGTCAGCAACAAGAGACCCAGTACTTC
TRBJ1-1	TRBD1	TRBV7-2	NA	CASSLLGRGVNTEAFF	TGTGCCAGCAGCCTTCTGGGCAGGGGGGTTAACACTGAAGCTTTCTTT
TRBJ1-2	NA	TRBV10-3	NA	CAITPNREGYTF	TGTGCCATCACTCCGAACAGGGAAGGCTACACCTTC
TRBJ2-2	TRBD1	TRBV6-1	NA	CASSGNDRVPNTGELFF	TGTGCCAGCAGTGGCAACGACAGGGTTCCGAACACCGGGGAGCTGTTTTTT
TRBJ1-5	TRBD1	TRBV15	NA	CATSSAPGTGDQPQHF	TGTGCCACCAGCAGCGCGCCCGGGACAGGGGATCAGCCCCAGCATTTT
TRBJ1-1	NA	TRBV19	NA	CASSGHSTNTEAFF	TGTGCCAGTAGTGGACATTCAACGAACACTGAAGCTTTCTTT
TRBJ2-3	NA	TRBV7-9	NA	CASSLLGQGFTDTQYF	TGTGCCAGCAGCCTACTCGGGCAGGGTTTCACAGATACGCAGTATTTT
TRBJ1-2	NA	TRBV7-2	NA	CASSLQRDYGYTF	TGTGCCAGCAGCTTACAACGGGATTATGGCTACACCTTC
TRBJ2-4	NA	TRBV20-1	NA	CSAGGKNIQYF	TGCAGTGCAGGGGGGAAAAACATTCAGTACTTC
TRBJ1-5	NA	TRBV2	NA	CASTRGRTNQPQHF	TGTGCCAGCACCCGGGGGCGGACCAATCAGCCCCAGCATTTT
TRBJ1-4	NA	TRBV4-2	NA	CASSQNTGPSNEKLFF	TGTGCCAGCAGCCAGAATACCGGGCCTAGTAATGAAAAACTGTTTTTT
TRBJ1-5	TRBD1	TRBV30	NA	CAWSVGRGLSSQPQHF	TGTGCCTGGAGTGTTGGCAGGGGGCTTTCAAGTCAGCCCCAGCATTTT
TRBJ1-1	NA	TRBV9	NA	CASSGHKNTEAFF	TGTGCCAGCAGCGGACACAAGAACACTGAAGCTTTCTTT
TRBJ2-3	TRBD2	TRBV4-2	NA	CASSQERLAGGLTDTQYF	TGTGCCAGCAGCCAAGAACGGCTAGCGGGGGGCTTGACAGATACGCAGTATTTT
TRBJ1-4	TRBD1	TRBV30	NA	CAWSSPGQPATNEKLFF	TGTGCCTGGAGTAGCCCGGGACAGCCTGCAACTAATGAAAAACTGTTTTTT
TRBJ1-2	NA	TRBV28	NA	CASTAADYGYTF	TGTGCCAGCACTGCGGCAGACTATGGCTACACCTTC
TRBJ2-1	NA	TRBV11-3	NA	CASSLGGTLYNEQFF	TGTGCCAGCAGCTTAGGGGGGACTCTCTACAATGAGCAGTTCTTC
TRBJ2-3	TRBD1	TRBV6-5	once	CASSKQGTDTQYF	TGTGCCAGCAGTAAACAGGGGACAGATACGCAGTATTTT
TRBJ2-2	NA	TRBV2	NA	CASSSGAGELFF	TGTGCCAGCAGTTCGGGGGCAGGGGAGCTGTTTTTT
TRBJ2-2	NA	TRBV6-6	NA	CASSYFGSNTGELFF	TGTGCCAGCAGTTATTTTGGCAGCAACACCGGGGAGCTGTTTTTT